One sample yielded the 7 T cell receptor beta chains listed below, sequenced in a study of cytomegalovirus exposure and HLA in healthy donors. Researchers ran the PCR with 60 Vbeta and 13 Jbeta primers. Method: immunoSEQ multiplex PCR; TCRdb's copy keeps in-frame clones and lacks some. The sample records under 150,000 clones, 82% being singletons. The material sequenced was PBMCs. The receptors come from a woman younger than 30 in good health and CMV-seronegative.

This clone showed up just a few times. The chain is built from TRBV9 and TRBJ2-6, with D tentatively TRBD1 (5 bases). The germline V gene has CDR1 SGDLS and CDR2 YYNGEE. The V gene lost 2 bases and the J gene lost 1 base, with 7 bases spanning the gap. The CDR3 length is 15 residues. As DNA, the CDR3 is TGTGCCAGCAGCGTCCAGGGTTCTGGGGCCAACGTCCTGACTTTC. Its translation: CASSVQGSGANVLTF.

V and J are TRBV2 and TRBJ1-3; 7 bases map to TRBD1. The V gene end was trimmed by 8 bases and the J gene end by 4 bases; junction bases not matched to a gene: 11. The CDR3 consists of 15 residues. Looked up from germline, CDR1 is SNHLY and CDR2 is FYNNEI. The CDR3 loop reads CASLRQGASGNTIYF. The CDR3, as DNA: TGTGCCAGCCTACGACAGGGAGCGTCCGGAAACACCATATATTTT.

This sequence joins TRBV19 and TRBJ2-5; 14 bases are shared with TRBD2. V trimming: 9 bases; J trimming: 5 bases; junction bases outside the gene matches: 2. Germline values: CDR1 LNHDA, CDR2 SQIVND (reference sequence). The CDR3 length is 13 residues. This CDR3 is CASGTSGSETQYF. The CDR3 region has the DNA TGTGCCAGCGGGACTAGCGGGAGTGAGACCCAGTACTTC.

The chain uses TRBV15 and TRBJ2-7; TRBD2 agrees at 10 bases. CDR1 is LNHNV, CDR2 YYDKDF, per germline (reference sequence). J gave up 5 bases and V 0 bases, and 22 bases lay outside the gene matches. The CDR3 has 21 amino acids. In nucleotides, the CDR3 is TGTGCCACCAGCAGAGATGATTGGCGCCTCGGACTACTAGCGGGATTTGACGAGCAGTACTTC. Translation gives CATSRDDWRLGLLAGFDEQYF.

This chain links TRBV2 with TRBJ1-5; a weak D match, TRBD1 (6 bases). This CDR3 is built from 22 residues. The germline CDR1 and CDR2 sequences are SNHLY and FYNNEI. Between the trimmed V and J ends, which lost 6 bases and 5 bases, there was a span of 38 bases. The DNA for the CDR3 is TGTGCCAGCAGCGTACGTTCGGGGGGGGCCGTAGTGGGAGCGTTCAAAGATCAGCCCCAGCATTTT. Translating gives CASSVRSGGAVVGAFKDQPQHF.

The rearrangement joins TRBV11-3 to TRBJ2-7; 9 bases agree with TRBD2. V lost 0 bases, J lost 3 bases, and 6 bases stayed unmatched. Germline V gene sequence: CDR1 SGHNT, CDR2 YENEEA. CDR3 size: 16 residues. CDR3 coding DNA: TGTGCCAGCAGCTTAGAAAAAGGCGGGGGGGACTACGAGCAGTACTTC. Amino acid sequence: CASSLEKGGGDYEQYF.

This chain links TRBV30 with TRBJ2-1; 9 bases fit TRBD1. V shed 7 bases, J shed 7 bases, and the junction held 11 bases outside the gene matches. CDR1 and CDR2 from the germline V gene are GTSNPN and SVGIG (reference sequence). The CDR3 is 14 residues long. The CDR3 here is CALSGTGFLNEQFF. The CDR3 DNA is TGTGCCTTATCCGGGACAGGGTTTTTGAATGAGCAGTTCTTC. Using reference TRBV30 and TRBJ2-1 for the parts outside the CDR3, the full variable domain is SQTIHQWPATLVQPVGSPLSLECTVEGTSNPNLYWYRQAAGRGLQLLFYSVGIGQISSEVPQNLSASRPQDRQFILSSKKLLLSDSGFYLCALSGTGFLNEQFFGPGTRLTVL.